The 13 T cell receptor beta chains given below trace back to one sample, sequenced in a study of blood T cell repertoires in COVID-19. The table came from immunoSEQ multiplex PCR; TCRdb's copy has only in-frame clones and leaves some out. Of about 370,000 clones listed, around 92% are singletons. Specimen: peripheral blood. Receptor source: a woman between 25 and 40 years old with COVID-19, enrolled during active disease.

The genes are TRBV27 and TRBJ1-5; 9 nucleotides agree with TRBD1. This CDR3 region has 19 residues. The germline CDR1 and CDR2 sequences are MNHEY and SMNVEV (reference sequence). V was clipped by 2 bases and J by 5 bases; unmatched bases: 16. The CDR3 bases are TGTGCCAGCAGTTTAGGGAGCCGGGACAGGGTTTGTTACGATCAGCCCCAGCATTTT. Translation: CASSLGSRDRVCYDQPQHF.

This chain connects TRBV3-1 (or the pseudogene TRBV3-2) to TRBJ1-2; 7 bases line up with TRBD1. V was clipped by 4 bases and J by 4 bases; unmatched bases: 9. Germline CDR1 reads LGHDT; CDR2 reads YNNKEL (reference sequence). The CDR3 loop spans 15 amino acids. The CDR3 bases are TGTGCCAGCAGCCTTCAGACAGGGACGCTCTATGGCTACACCTTC. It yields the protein CASSLQTGTLYGYTF.

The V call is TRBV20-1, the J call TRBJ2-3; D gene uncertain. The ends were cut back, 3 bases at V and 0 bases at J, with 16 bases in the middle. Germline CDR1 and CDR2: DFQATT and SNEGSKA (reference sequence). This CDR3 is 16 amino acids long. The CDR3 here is CSASSLWAMSTDTQYF. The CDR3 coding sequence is TGCAGTGCTAGTTCCCTCTGGGCCATGAGCACAGATACGCAGTATTTT.

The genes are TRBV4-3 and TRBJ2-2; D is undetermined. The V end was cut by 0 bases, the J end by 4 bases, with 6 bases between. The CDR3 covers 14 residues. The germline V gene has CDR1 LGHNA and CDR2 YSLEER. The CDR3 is CASSQDIGTGELFF. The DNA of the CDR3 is TGCGCCAGCAGCCAAGATATCGGCACCGGGGAGCTGTTTTTT.

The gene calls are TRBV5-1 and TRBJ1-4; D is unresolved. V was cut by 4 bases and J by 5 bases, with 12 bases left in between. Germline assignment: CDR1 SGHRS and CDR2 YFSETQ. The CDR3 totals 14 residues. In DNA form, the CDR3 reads TGCGCCAGCAGCCAACAGAGTTCGAATGAAAAACTGTTTTTT. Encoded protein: CASSQQSSNEKLFF.

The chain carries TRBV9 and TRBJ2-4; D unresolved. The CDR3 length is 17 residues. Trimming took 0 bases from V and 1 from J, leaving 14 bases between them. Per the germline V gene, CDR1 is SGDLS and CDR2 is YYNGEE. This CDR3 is CASSVESLVSAKNIQYF. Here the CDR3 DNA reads TGTGCCAGCAGCGTAGAATCATTAGTTTCGGCCAAAAACATTCAGTACTTC.

Written as DNA, the CDR3 is TGTGCCAGCAGCCCTCGGGTAGGGGGCTACGAGCAGTACTTC. It yields the protein CASSPRVGGYEQYF. The chain recombines TRBV27 with TRBJ2-7; a possible D gene is TRBD1 (6 bases). This CDR3 comprises 14 residues. CDR1 and CDR2 (germline): MNHEY, SMNVEV (reference sequence). Trimming took off 6 bases at V and 3 bases at J, with 15 bases between the two ends.

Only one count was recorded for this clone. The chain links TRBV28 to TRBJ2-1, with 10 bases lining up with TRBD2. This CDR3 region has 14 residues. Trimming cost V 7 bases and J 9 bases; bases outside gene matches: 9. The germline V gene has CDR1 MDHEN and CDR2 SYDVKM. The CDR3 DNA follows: TGTGCCAGCACTCCACCGGGACTAGCGAGTGAGCAGTTCTTC. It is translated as CASTPPGLASEQFF.

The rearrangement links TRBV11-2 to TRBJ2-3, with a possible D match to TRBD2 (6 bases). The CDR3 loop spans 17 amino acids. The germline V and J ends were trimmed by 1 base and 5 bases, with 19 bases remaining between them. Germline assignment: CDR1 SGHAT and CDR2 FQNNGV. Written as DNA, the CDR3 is TGTGCCAGCAGCTTAGTGAGAGACACGCGGGGCGGAGATACGCAGTATTTT. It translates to CASSLVRDTRGGDTQYF. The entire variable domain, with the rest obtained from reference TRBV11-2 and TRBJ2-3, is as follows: EAGVAQSPRYKIIEKRQSVAFWCNPISGHATLYWYQQILGQGPKLLIQFQNNGVVDDSQLPKDRFSAERLKGVDSTLKIQPAKLEDSAVYLCASSLVRDTRGGDTQYFGPGTRLTVL.

CDR3 residues: CASSLAGFGGGTEAFF. The CDR3, as DNA: TGTGCCAGCAGCTTAGCGGGGTTTGGGGGAGGGACTGAAGCTTTCTTT. The chain recombines TRBV7-9 with TRBJ1-1, with D possibly TRBD1 on 5 matching bases. CDR3 length: 16 amino acids. V dropped 0 bases and J dropped 5 bases, with 16 bases sitting between them. Germline values: CDR1 SEHNR, CDR2 FQNEAQ (reference sequence).

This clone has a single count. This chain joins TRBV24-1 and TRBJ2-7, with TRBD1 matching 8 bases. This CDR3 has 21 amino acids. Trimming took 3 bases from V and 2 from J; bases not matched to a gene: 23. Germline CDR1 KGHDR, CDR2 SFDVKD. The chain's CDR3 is CATSDDDLRTGLPPSPYEQYV. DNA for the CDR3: TGTGCCACCAGTGATGACGATTTAAGGACAGGGTTGCCCCCGTCCCCCTACGAGCAGTACGTC.

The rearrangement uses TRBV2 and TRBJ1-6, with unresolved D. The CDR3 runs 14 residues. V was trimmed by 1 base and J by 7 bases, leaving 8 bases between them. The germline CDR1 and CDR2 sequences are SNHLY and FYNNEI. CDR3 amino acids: CASSEDGINSPLHF. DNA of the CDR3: TGTGCCAGCAGTGAAGACGGGATCAATTCACCCCTCCACTTT. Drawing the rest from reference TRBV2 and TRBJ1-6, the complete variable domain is EPEVTQTPSHQVTQMGQEVILRCVPISNHLYFYWYRQILGQKVEFLVSFYNNEISEKSEIFDDQFSVERPDGSNFTLKIRSTKLEDSAMYFCASSEDGINSPLHFGNGTRLTVT.

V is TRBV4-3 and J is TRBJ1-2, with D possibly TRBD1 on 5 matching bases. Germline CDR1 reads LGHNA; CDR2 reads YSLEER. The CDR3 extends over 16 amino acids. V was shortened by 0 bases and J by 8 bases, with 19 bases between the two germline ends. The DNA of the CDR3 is TGCGCCAGCAGCCAAGATCTTTCTCAGGGCTCAGGGGGCTACACCTTC. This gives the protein CASSQDLSQGSGGYTF.